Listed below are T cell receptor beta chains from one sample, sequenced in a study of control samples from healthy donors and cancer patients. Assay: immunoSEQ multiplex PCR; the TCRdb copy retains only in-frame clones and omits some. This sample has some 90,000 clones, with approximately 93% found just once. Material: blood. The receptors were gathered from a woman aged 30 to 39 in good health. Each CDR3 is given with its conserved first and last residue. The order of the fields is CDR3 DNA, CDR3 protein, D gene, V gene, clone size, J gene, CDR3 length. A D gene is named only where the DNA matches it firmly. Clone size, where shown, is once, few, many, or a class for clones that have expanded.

CDR3 DNA: TGTGCCAGCAGCAAAGATTATTACGAGGACTACGAGCAGTACTTC
CDR3 protein: CASSKDYYEDYEQYF
D gene: .
V gene: TRBV21-1
clone size: .
J gene: TRBJ2-7
CDR3 length: 15

CDR3 DNA: TGTGCCAGCAGCGGCCGGACAGGGACTGGGGCCAACGTCCTGACTTTC
CDR3 protein: CASSGRTGTGANVLTF
D gene: TRBD1
V gene: TRBV7-2
clone size: .
J gene: TRBJ2-6
CDR3 length: 16

CDR3 DNA: TGTGCCAGCAGCCAGGACAGGGAGAATGGCTACACCTTC
CDR3 protein: CASSQDRENGYTF
D gene: TRBD1
V gene: TRBV11-2
clone size: .
J gene: TRBJ1-2
CDR3 length: 13

CDR3 DNA: TGTGCCAGCAGCCCAACTGGGGGGTCAACTGAAGCTTTCTTT
CDR3 protein: CASSPTGGSTEAFF
D gene: .
V gene: TRBV3-1/TRBV3-2
clone size: .
J gene: TRBJ1-1
CDR3 length: 14

CDR3 DNA: TGTGCCAGCAGCACCGGTGGGACAGGGGTTCGCTATGGCTACACCTTC
CDR3 protein: CASSTGGTGVRYGYTF
D gene: TRBD1
V gene: TRBV7-9
clone size: .
J gene: TRBJ1-2
CDR3 length: 16

CDR3 DNA: TGTGCCAGCAGTGGGACAGGGGATTATGGCTACACCTTC
CDR3 protein: CASSGTGDYGYTF
D gene: TRBD1
V gene: TRBV6-6
clone size: .
J gene: TRBJ1-2
CDR3 length: 13

CDR3 DNA: TGTGCCAGCAGCCGAGAACAGCTAACTAATGAAAAACTGTTTTTT
CDR3 protein: CASSREQLTNEKLFF
D gene: .
V gene: TRBV3-1/TRBV3-2
clone size: .
J gene: TRBJ1-4
CDR3 length: 15

CDR3 DNA: TGCGCCAGCAGCTTAAGAAGTCAACTAGCGTCGGGTGGGGAGCAGTACTTC
CDR3 protein: CASSLRSQLASGGEQYF
D gene: TRBD2
V gene: TRBV5-1
clone size: .
J gene: TRBJ2-7
CDR3 length: 17

CDR3 DNA: TGTGCCAGCTCCGGGACAGGGCCTCAGGCTCTCTCTGGGGCCAACGTCCTGACTTTC
CDR3 protein: CASSGTGPQALSGANVLTF
D gene: TRBD1
V gene: TRBV19
clone size: .
J gene: TRBJ2-6
CDR3 length: 19

CDR3 DNA: TGTGCCAGCAGTTACCTCCAGGGGACCCAGTACTTC
CDR3 protein: CASSYLQGTQYF
D gene: .
V gene: TRBV6-2/TRBV6-3
clone size: .
J gene: TRBJ2-5
CDR3 length: 12

CDR3 DNA: TGTGCCAGCAGCCGGGACTGGGCCCATGAGCAGTTCTTC
CDR3 protein: CASSRDWAHEQFF
D gene: .
V gene: TRBV3-1/TRBV3-2
clone size: .
J gene: TRBJ2-1
CDR3 length: 13

CDR3 DNA: TGTGCCAGCAGCTTAAACCAGGGAAACACCATATATTTT
CDR3 protein: CASSLNQGNTIYF
D gene: .
V gene: TRBV7-3
clone size: .
J gene: TRBJ1-3
CDR3 length: 13

CDR3 DNA: TGTGCCAGTAGTGCCCGGGACCGCGGGAATTCACCCCTCCACTTT
CDR3 protein: CASSARDRGNSPLHF
D gene: .
V gene: TRBV19
clone size: .
J gene: TRBJ1-6
CDR3 length: 15

CDR3 DNA: TGCGCCAGCAGCTCTACAGGGAATTCCTACGAGCAGTACTTC
CDR3 protein: CASSSTGNSYEQYF
D gene: .
V gene: TRBV5-1
clone size: .
J gene: TRBJ2-7
CDR3 length: 14

CDR3 DNA: TGTGCCAGCAGCCAAATTGGGGCGGGAGGAAACTACGAGCAGTACTTC
CDR3 protein: CASSQIGAGGNYEQYF
D gene: TRBD2
V gene: TRBV14
clone size: .
J gene: TRBJ2-7
CDR3 length: 16

CDR3 DNA: TGTGCCAGCAAGTCCTGGGAGAACACTGAAGCTTTCTTT
CDR3 protein: CASKSWENTEAFF
D gene: .
V gene: TRBV12-3/TRBV12-4
clone size: few
J gene: TRBJ1-1
CDR3 length: 13

CDR3 DNA: TGTGCCAGCAGGGGGACAGGGGGAAACACCGGGGAGCTGTTTTTT
CDR3 protein: CASRGTGGNTGELFF
D gene: TRBD1
V gene: TRBV6-6
clone size: .
J gene: TRBJ2-2
CDR3 length: 15

CDR3 DNA: TGTGCCAGCAGTAACGGTGCATACGAGCAGTACTTC
CDR3 protein: CASSNGAYEQYF
D gene: .
V gene: TRBV6-5
clone size: .
J gene: TRBJ2-7
CDR3 length: 12

CDR3 DNA: TGTGCCAGCAGTCCGGGGGGCGATGAAGCTTTCTTT
CDR3 protein: CASSPGGDEAFF
D gene: .
V gene: TRBV28
clone size: .
J gene: TRBJ1-1
CDR3 length: 12

CDR3 DNA: TGTGCCAGCTCACGCAGACAGGGTAATGACGAGCAGTACTTC
CDR3 protein: CASSRRQGNDEQYF
D gene: TRBD1
V gene: TRBV18
clone size: .
J gene: TRBJ2-7
CDR3 length: 14

CDR3 DNA: TGTGCCAGCAGCCCAAGACAGGGGGGTACCGGGGAGCTGTTTTTT
CDR3 protein: CASSPRQGGTGELFF
D gene: TRBD1
V gene: TRBV7-2
clone size: .
J gene: TRBJ2-2
CDR3 length: 15

CDR3 DNA: TGTGCCAGCAGTCCAGGGACAGGGGCCGGCAATCAGCCCCAGCATTTT
CDR3 protein: CASSPGTGAGNQPQHF
D gene: TRBD1
V gene: TRBV27
clone size: .
J gene: TRBJ1-5
CDR3 length: 16

CDR3 DNA: TGTGCCACCCGCCTCGGAGATACGCAGTATTTT
CDR3 protein: CATRLGDTQYF
D gene: .
V gene: TRBV14
clone size: .
J gene: TRBJ2-3
CDR3 length: 11

CDR3 DNA: TGCGCCAGCAGCTTGTCTCGGGTGTACGAGCAGTACTTC
CDR3 protein: CASSLSRVYEQYF
D gene: .
V gene: TRBV5-1
clone size: .
J gene: TRBJ2-7
CDR3 length: 13

CDR3 DNA: TGTGCCAGCAACAAACCAGGGCTCGGATGGAACTATGGCTACACCTTC
CDR3 protein: CASNKPGLGWNYGYTF
D gene: .
V gene: TRBV28
clone size: .
J gene: TRBJ1-2
CDR3 length: 16

CDR3 DNA: TGTGCCAGCAGCTTGGGACGGACAAGCACTGAAGCTTTCTTT
CDR3 protein: CASSLGRTSTEAFF
D gene: .
V gene: TRBV11-3
clone size: once
J gene: TRBJ1-1
CDR3 length: 14

CDR3 DNA: TGCGCCAGCAGCCAAAACGACAGGGGCCTTCAGCCCCAGCATTTT
CDR3 protein: CASSQNDRGLQPQHF
D gene: TRBD1
V gene: TRBV4-1
clone size: .
J gene: TRBJ1-5
CDR3 length: 15

CDR3 DNA: TGTGCCAGCTCGTACCAGTCGGGGAGGGAAAAACTGTTTTTT
CDR3 protein: CASSYQSGREKLFF
D gene: .
V gene: TRBV18
clone size: few
J gene: TRBJ1-4
CDR3 length: 14

CDR3 DNA: TGTGCCAGCAGCACGCACGGGGATGAGCAGTTCTTC
CDR3 protein: CASSTHGDEQFF
D gene: .
V gene: TRBV11-2
clone size: .
J gene: TRBJ2-1
CDR3 length: 12

CDR3 DNA: TGTGCCAGCAGAGGCGGGACAGGTCAGCCCCAGCATTTT
CDR3 protein: CASRGGTGQPQHF
D gene: TRBD1
V gene: TRBV6-5
clone size: .
J gene: TRBJ1-5
CDR3 length: 13

CDR3 DNA: TGTGCCAGCAGCCTCGCGGGACTCCCTGCGGGAGCCGGGGAGCTGTTTTTT
CDR3 protein: CASSLAGLPAGAGELFF
D gene: TRBD2
V gene: TRBV3-1/TRBV3-2
clone size: .
J gene: TRBJ2-2
CDR3 length: 17

CDR3 DNA: TGTGCCAGCGGCTCCGGGACAGGGGCCGAAAAACTGTTTTTT
CDR3 protein: CASGSGTGAEKLFF
D gene: .
V gene: TRBV21-1
clone size: .
J gene: TRBJ1-4
CDR3 length: 14

CDR3 DNA: TGTGCCAGCAGCTTAAGGAAGGCGGGGAGGCACGAGCAGTACTTC
CDR3 protein: CASSLRKAGRHEQYF
D gene: .
V gene: TRBV7-9
clone size: .
J gene: TRBJ2-7
CDR3 length: 15

CDR3 DNA: TGTGCCAGCAGCAAAGACAGGGGGCCGAACACCGGGGAGCTGTTTTTT
CDR3 protein: CASSKDRGPNTGELFF
D gene: TRBD1
V gene: TRBV5-4
clone size: .
J gene: TRBJ2-2
CDR3 length: 16

CDR3 DNA: TGTGCCAGCAGTGAAGGGGCAGCCTATAGCAATCAGCCCCAGCATTTT
CDR3 protein: CASSEGAAYSNQPQHF
D gene: .
V gene: TRBV6-1
clone size: .
J gene: TRBJ1-5
CDR3 length: 16

CDR3 DNA: TGCGCCAGCAGCCTGGAGACTACGCAGTATTTT
CDR3 protein: CASSLETTQYF
D gene: .
V gene: TRBV4-1
clone size: .
J gene: TRBJ2-3
CDR3 length: 11

CDR3 DNA: TGTGCCAGCAGTACTCCAGGGAGGGGACAAGAGACCCAGTACTTC
CDR3 protein: CASSTPGRGQETQYF
D gene: TRBD2
V gene: TRBV6-5
clone size: .
J gene: TRBJ2-5
CDR3 length: 15

CDR3 DNA: TGCAGCGTTGAGGGGAGCTCTGGAAACACCATATATTTT
CDR3 protein: CSVEGSSGNTIYF
D gene: .
V gene: TRBV29-1
clone size: .
J gene: TRBJ1-3
CDR3 length: 13

CDR3 DNA: TGTGCTCGCGGGTGGGAGACCCAGTACTTC
CDR3 protein: CARGWETQYF
D gene: .
V gene: TRBV19
clone size: few
J gene: TRBJ2-5
CDR3 length: 10

CDR3 DNA: TGTGCCAGCGTAAGGGGGCTGAACACTGAAGCTTTCTTT
CDR3 protein: CASVRGLNTEAFF
D gene: TRBD1
V gene: TRBV12-3/TRBV12-4
clone size: .
J gene: TRBJ1-1
CDR3 length: 13

CDR3 DNA: TGTGCCAGCAGCTTGAACAGGGTTGGGGACATTCAGTACTTC
CDR3 protein: CASSLNRVGDIQYF
D gene: .
V gene: TRBV5-6
clone size: .
J gene: TRBJ2-4
CDR3 length: 14

CDR3 DNA: TGTGCCAGCTCATGGACCCTCAACACTGAAGCTTTCTTT
CDR3 protein: CASSWTLNTEAFF
D gene: .
V gene: TRBV18
clone size: .
J gene: TRBJ1-1
CDR3 length: 13

CDR3 DNA: TGCGCCAGCAGCCCATTAAATCAACAGGGGTCGCACACCTTC
CDR3 protein: CASSPLNQQGSHTF
D gene: TRBD1
V gene: TRBV5-1
clone size: once
J gene: TRBJ1-2
CDR3 length: 14

CDR3 DNA: TGTGCCAGCAGCCGGGACGGTGGCTATGGCTACACCTTC
CDR3 protein: CASSRDGGYGYTF
D gene: .
V gene: TRBV28
clone size: .
J gene: TRBJ1-2
CDR3 length: 13

CDR3 DNA: TGCGCCAGCAGGCGAGACGGGACATCAGATACGCAGTATTTT
CDR3 protein: CASRRDGTSDTQYF
D gene: .
V gene: TRBV5-1
clone size: .
J gene: TRBJ2-3
CDR3 length: 14

CDR3 DNA: TGTGCCAGCACCCAGAGAAGGGGTGCTAGTCAGCCCCAGCATTTT
CDR3 protein: CASTQRRGASQPQHF
D gene: .
V gene: TRBV28
clone size: .
J gene: TRBJ1-5
CDR3 length: 15

CDR3 DNA: TGTGCCAGCAGCTTAGTCTTAGCGAACACTGAAGCTTTCTTT
CDR3 protein: CASSLVLANTEAFF
D gene: .
V gene: TRBV7-9
clone size: .
J gene: TRBJ1-1
CDR3 length: 14

CDR3 DNA: TGCAGCGTTGTTCAGGACGGATCCTCCTACGAGCAGTACTTC
CDR3 protein: CSVVQDGSSYEQYF
D gene: .
V gene: TRBV29-1
clone size: .
J gene: TRBJ2-7
CDR3 length: 14

CDR3 DNA: TGTGCCAGCAGCTTAGCAGGGTTCACTGAAGCTTTCTTT
CDR3 protein: CASSLAGFTEAFF
D gene: .
V gene: TRBV7-8
clone size: .
J gene: TRBJ1-1
CDR3 length: 13

CDR3 DNA: TGTGCCAGCAGCCGAGGTAGCCTCTACGAGCAGTACTTC
CDR3 protein: CASSRGSLYEQYF
D gene: .
V gene: TRBV14
clone size: .
J gene: TRBJ2-7
CDR3 length: 13

CDR3 DNA: TGTGCCAGCAGCTTGGCAGGGACCGGCTACACCTTC
CDR3 protein: CASSLAGTGYTF
D gene: .
V gene: TRBV27
clone size: .
J gene: TRBJ1-2
CDR3 length: 12

CDR3 DNA: TGTGCCTGGAGTCTTAACAATGAGCAGTTCTTC
CDR3 protein: CAWSLNNEQFF
D gene: .
V gene: TRBV30
clone size: .
J gene: TRBJ2-1
CDR3 length: 11

CDR3 DNA: TGCAGTGCTATCAGGGCCACTGAAGCTTTCTTT
CDR3 protein: CSAIRATEAFF
D gene: .
V gene: TRBV20-1
clone size: .
J gene: TRBJ1-1
CDR3 length: 11